A selection of T cell receptor beta chains follows, all from one sample in a study of cytomegalovirus exposure and HLA in healthy donors. TCRdb's table, derived via immunoSEQ multiplex PCR, lists solely in-frame clones and lacks some. The sample has about 88,000 clones, approximately 71% seen once; the top ten hold approximately 2.7%. Sequencing was performed on PBMCs. The receptors derive from a man aged 50 or older in good health and CMV-seronegative. The CDR3 runs from the conserved cysteine through the conserved F or W. The order of the fields is D gene, J gene, clone size, CDR3 length, V gene, CDR3 DNA, CDR3 protein. A D gene is named only where the DNA matches it firmly. Some rows have no size entry. The others give once, few or many, or a class for an expanded clone.

d_call: -; j_call: TRBJ2-5; clone_size: -; cdr3_length: 14; v_call: TRBV2; cdr3_nt: TGTGCCAGCAGTGATAGGCAGGGGGGAGAGACCCAGTACTTC; cdr3_aa: CASSDRQGGETQYF
d_call: -; j_call: TRBJ1-4; clone_size: -; cdr3_length: 14; v_call: TRBV6-6; cdr3_nt: TGTGCCAGCAGTTACTCGACACAATATGAAAAACTGTTTTTT; cdr3_aa: CASSYSTQYEKLFF
d_call: TRBD1; j_call: TRBJ2-3; clone_size: -; cdr3_length: 15; v_call: TRBV6-4; cdr3_nt: TGTGCCAGCAGTGAAGGACAGGGGGAGTCAGATACGCAGTATTTT; cdr3_aa: CASSEGQGESDTQYF
d_call: TRBD1; j_call: TRBJ1-2; clone_size: -; cdr3_length: 13; v_call: TRBV27; cdr3_nt: TGTGCCAGCCCAGACAGGGGGCATGATGGCTACACCTTC; cdr3_aa: CASPDRGHDGYTF
d_call: TRBD2; j_call: TRBJ2-3; clone_size: -; cdr3_length: 14; v_call: TRBV6-4; cdr3_nt: TGTGCCAGCAGTCGGGAGCGGGACACAGATACGCAGTATTTT; cdr3_aa: CASSRERDTDTQYF
d_call: -; j_call: TRBJ1-4; clone_size: once; cdr3_length: 14; v_call: TRBV6-5; cdr3_nt: TGTGCCAGCAGGGACGGGACACGCCGCGAAAAACTGTTTTTT; cdr3_aa: CASRDGTRREKLFF
d_call: -; j_call: TRBJ2-1; clone_size: few; cdr3_length: 14; v_call: TRBV18; cdr3_nt: TGTGCCAGCAGCAAGACAGGTACCTACAATGAGCAGTTCTTC; cdr3_aa: CASSKTGTYNEQFF
d_call: -; j_call: TRBJ1-1; clone_size: -; cdr3_length: 15; v_call: TRBV18; cdr3_nt: TGTGCCAGCTCACGAACGACAGTGCGAAACACTGAAGCTTTCTTT; cdr3_aa: CASSRTTVRNTEAFF
d_call: TRBD1; j_call: TRBJ2-5; clone_size: once; cdr3_length: 15; v_call: TRBV4-2; cdr3_nt: TGTGCCAGCAGCCTAGGGGACAGAGCCCAAGAGACCCAGTACTTC; cdr3_aa: CASSLGDRAQETQYF
d_call: TRBD1; j_call: TRBJ2-7; clone_size: -; cdr3_length: 15; v_call: TRBV7-9; cdr3_nt: TGTGCCAGCAGCGACCAACAGGGGGCGAAGGTCGAGCAGTACTTC; cdr3_aa: CASSDQQGAKVEQYF
d_call: -; j_call: TRBJ2-7; clone_size: -; cdr3_length: 13; v_call: TRBV7-3; cdr3_nt: TGTGCCAGCAGCCTCACGGGACATGCCGAGCAGTACTTC; cdr3_aa: CASSLTGHAEQYF
d_call: TRBD2; j_call: TRBJ2-5; clone_size: few; cdr3_length: 16; v_call: TRBV28; cdr3_nt: TGTGCCAGCAGTTCAACCGGGGCCGGGGGGGGAGAGACCCAGTACTTC; cdr3_aa: CASSSTGAGGGETQYF
d_call: TRBD1; j_call: TRBJ1-2; clone_size: -; cdr3_length: 15; v_call: TRBV2; cdr3_nt: TGTGCCAGCAGTTCCGACAGGGTCTCTAACTATGGCTACACCTTC; cdr3_aa: CASSSDRVSNYGYTF
d_call: TRBD2; j_call: TRBJ2-3; clone_size: -; cdr3_length: 12; v_call: TRBV6-5; cdr3_nt: TGTGCCAGCAGAACAGCGGGGGGCCCGGAGTATTTT; cdr3_aa: CASRTAGGPEYF
d_call: -; j_call: TRBJ2-1; clone_size: once; cdr3_length: 16; v_call: TRBV28; cdr3_nt: TGTGCCAGCAGTTTATTGGGGGCTAGCGGTCACAATGAGCAGTTCTTC; cdr3_aa: CASSLLGASGHNEQFF
d_call: -; j_call: TRBJ1-1; clone_size: few; cdr3_length: 14; v_call: TRBV27; cdr3_nt: TGTGCCAGCAGTTGGCTAGTGGGGGGCACTGAAGCTTTCTTT; cdr3_aa: CASSWLVGGTEAFF
d_call: -; j_call: TRBJ2-5; clone_size: -; cdr3_length: 14; v_call: TRBV7-8; cdr3_nt: TGTGCCAGTTGCGATCCGATATTGGAAGAGACCCAGTACTTC; cdr3_aa: CASCDPILEETQYF
d_call: -; j_call: TRBJ1-4; clone_size: -; cdr3_length: 14; v_call: TRBV9; cdr3_nt: TGTGCCAGCAGCGTAGCAGGGGCGCGGGAAAAACTGTTTTTT; cdr3_aa: CASSVAGAREKLFF
d_call: -; j_call: TRBJ2-7; clone_size: -; cdr3_length: 14; v_call: TRBV4-1; cdr3_nt: TGCGCCAGCAGCCAAAGTGGACGGGGTACCGAGCAGTACTTC; cdr3_aa: CASSQSGRGTEQYF
d_call: TRBD1; j_call: TRBJ1-1; clone_size: once; cdr3_length: 16; v_call: TRBV9; cdr3_nt: TGTGCCGGCAGCGTAGCCGGGACAGGGGGGCACACTGAAGCTTTCTTT; cdr3_aa: CAGSVAGTGGHTEAFF
d_call: TRBD2; j_call: TRBJ2-1; clone_size: -; cdr3_length: 14; v_call: TRBV29-1; cdr3_nt: TGCAGCGTGAGCGGGATTGTCCCCTACAATGAGCAGTTCTTC; cdr3_aa: CSVSGIVPYNEQFF
d_call: TRBD1; j_call: TRBJ2-7; clone_size: once; cdr3_length: 14; v_call: TRBV7-9; cdr3_nt: TGTGCCAGCAGCTTCCGGGACAGAGCCTACGAGCAGTACTTC; cdr3_aa: CASSFRDRAYEQYF
d_call: TRBD2; j_call: TRBJ2-5; clone_size: -; cdr3_length: 17; v_call: TRBV5-1; cdr3_nt: TGCGCCAGCAGCACGAGGACTAGCTTATCCCCTGGGGAGACCCAGTACTTC; cdr3_aa: CASSTRTSLSPGETQYF
d_call: -; j_call: TRBJ2-2; clone_size: -; cdr3_length: 15; v_call: TRBV6-1; cdr3_nt: TGTGCCAGCAGTGTCCGGGACACTCTGGGGGGGGAGCTGTTTTTT; cdr3_aa: CASSVRDTLGGELFF
d_call: -; j_call: TRBJ1-2; clone_size: -; cdr3_length: 15; v_call: TRBV18; cdr3_nt: TGTGCCAGCTCACCTCCGGACCCGAGGGACTATGGCTACACCTTC; cdr3_aa: CASSPPDPRDYGYTF
d_call: TRBD2; j_call: TRBJ2-1; clone_size: -; cdr3_length: 15; v_call: TRBV7-8; cdr3_nt: TGTGCCAGCAGCCTGCCGGGACTAGCGGCCACCAGGCAGTTCTTC; cdr3_aa: CASSLPGLAATRQFF
d_call: -; j_call: TRBJ2-5; clone_size: -; cdr3_length: 13; v_call: TRBV6-1; cdr3_nt: TGTGCCAGCAGTGAAAACCCCGAGGAGACCCAGTACTTC; cdr3_aa: CASSENPEETQYF
d_call: TRBD1; j_call: TRBJ1-4; clone_size: few; cdr3_length: 16; v_call: TRBV28; cdr3_nt: TGTGCCAGCAGACCCGACAGGGAGGCAACTAATGAAAAACTGTTTTTT; cdr3_aa: CASRPDREATNEKLFF
d_call: TRBD1; j_call: TRBJ1-5; clone_size: -; cdr3_length: 14; v_call: TRBV15; cdr3_nt: TGTGCCACCAGCATAAGACAGGGGGCTCAGCCCCAGCATTTT; cdr3_aa: CATSIRQGAQPQHF
d_call: -; j_call: TRBJ2-3; clone_size: -; cdr3_length: 14; v_call: TRBV5-4; cdr3_nt: TGTGCCAGCAGCCCCCCGGTCCGCCGAGCTCTGAGGCATTTT; cdr3_aa: CASSPPVRRALRHF
d_call: TRBD1; j_call: TRBJ1-2; clone_size: -; cdr3_length: 16; v_call: TRBV27; cdr3_nt: TGTGCCAGCAGGCACGACAGGGATACAGCTAACTATGGCTACACCTTC; cdr3_aa: CASRHDRDTANYGYTF
d_call: TRBD2; j_call: TRBJ2-1; clone_size: once; cdr3_length: 14; v_call: TRBV29-1; cdr3_nt: TGCAGCGTTGAGGGGGGGAGGGGCTCGACTGAGCAGTTCTTC; cdr3_aa: CSVEGGRGSTEQFF
d_call: -; j_call: TRBJ2-1; clone_size: -; cdr3_length: 16; v_call: TRBV28; cdr3_nt: TGTGCCAGCAGTTTACTCGCAGGCGCCGTTTCCAATGAGCAGTTCTTC; cdr3_aa: CASSLLAGAVSNEQFF
d_call: TRBD1; j_call: TRBJ2-7; clone_size: -; cdr3_length: 14; v_call: TRBV7-2; cdr3_nt: TGTGCCAGCAGTTTTACAGGGGGGTCCTACGAGCAGTACTTC; cdr3_aa: CASSFTGGSYEQYF
d_call: TRBD1; j_call: TRBJ1-2; clone_size: -; cdr3_length: 13; v_call: TRBV6-5; cdr3_nt: TGTGCCAGCAGGAAGGGACAGCGCAACGGCTACACCTTC; cdr3_aa: CASRKGQRNGYTF
d_call: TRBD1; j_call: TRBJ1-2; clone_size: -; cdr3_length: 14; v_call: TRBV7-9; cdr3_nt: TGTGCCAGCAATCGAGGAGGGGGCGCCGATGGCTACACCTTC; cdr3_aa: CASNRGGGADGYTF
d_call: -; j_call: TRBJ2-3; clone_size: -; cdr3_length: 13; v_call: TRBV19; cdr3_nt: TGTGCCAGTAGTGGGGGGGGCGGAGATACGCAGTATTTT; cdr3_aa: CASSGGGGDTQYF
d_call: -; j_call: TRBJ2-1; clone_size: -; cdr3_length: 16; v_call: TRBV4-3; cdr3_nt: TGCGCCAGCAGCCAAGATTTCGGGGTTGTCTACAATGAGCAGTTCTTC; cdr3_aa: CASSQDFGVVYNEQFF
d_call: -; j_call: TRBJ1-3; clone_size: -; cdr3_length: 15; v_call: TRBV4-3; cdr3_nt: TGCGCCAGCAGCCAGGGGGCAGAGGCTGGAAACACCATATATTTT; cdr3_aa: CASSQGAEAGNTIYF
d_call: -; j_call: TRBJ2-6; clone_size: -; cdr3_length: 18; v_call: TRBV4-2; cdr3_nt: TGTGCCAGCAGCCTATGGGGACACGGCAGCTCTGGGGCCAACGTCCTGACTTTC; cdr3_aa: CASSLWGHGSSGANVLTF
d_call: TRBD2; j_call: TRBJ2-5; clone_size: -; cdr3_length: 14; v_call: TRBV5-5; cdr3_nt: TGTGCCAGCACCCGGACTAGCGGCCAAGAGACCCAGTACTTC; cdr3_aa: CASTRTSGQETQYF